Sequencing of this T cell receptor beta chain was carried out in a study of beta chain features in type 1 diabetes. Isolation of CD4+ naive, central memory, regulatory and stem cell-like memory cells was achieved by sorting via CD45RO/CCR7/CD25/CD127/CD95/CD27. Each population that was sorted was more than 98% pure. The table lists this clone with a few counts. Expressed TCRB transcripts were sequenced because the isolated RNA had all been reverse transcribed beforehand. Naive, central memory and regulatory T cell samples averaged about 3.3 million immunoSEQ reads each. Here immunoSEQ multiplex PCR was the method, and the copy in TCRdb shows in-frame clones only, minus some. This table has a few hundred thousand clones, 30% appearing once. This CDR3 comprises 17 residues. Germline trimming cut 4 bases from V and 1 base from J; bases unmatched to any gene: 11. CDR1 is SGHRS, CDR2 YFSETQ, per germline.

The sample was naive CD4+ T cells from blood. The chain combines TRBV5-1 with TRBJ2-3; TRBD1 aligns across 8 bases. The sequence was obtained from a man younger than 35 in good health. In nucleotides, the CDR3 is TGCGCCAGCAGCCAAGGACAGGGATTTCCGGGCACAGATACGCAGTATTTT. It translates to CASSQGQGFPGTDTQYF.